These 23 T cell receptor beta chains were sequenced from one sample in a study of T cell responses to AZD1222 COVID-19 vaccine. Method: immunoSEQ multiplex PCR; TCRdb's copy keeps in-frame clones and lacks some. This sample has 100,000 to 130,000 clones, with around 93% found just once. Source: peripheral blood, taken 28 days after the second AZD1222 dose. These receptors were taken from an adult who received the AZD1222 COVID-19 vaccine.

The chain is built from TRBV27 and TRBJ1-6; 12 bases are shared with TRBD1. The CDR3 has 20 residues. After removal of 8 bases from V and 0 bases from J, the junction contained 14 bases not matched to a gene. Germline V gives CDR1 MNHEY, CDR2 SMNVEV (reference sequence). CDR3 sequence (DNA): TGTGCCAGCTCCACGATCGGGACAGGGGGCTACCTCTCCTATAATTCACCCCTCCACTTT. Its protein product is CASSTIGTGGYLSYNSPLHF.

J is TRBJ1-3 and V is TRBV30; TRBD1 aligns across 7 bases. Germline assignment: CDR1 GTSNPN and CDR2 SVGIG (reference sequence). The CDR3 has 17 residues. Germline trimming cut 3 bases from V and 2 bases from J; bases unmatched to any gene: 13. Written as DNA, the CDR3 is TGTGCCTGGAGCCCCTGGTCGGCAGGGGGACCTGGAAACACCATATATTTT. Its protein is CAWSPWSAGGPGNTIYF.

V usage is TRBV5-1 and J usage is TRBJ2-5, with 15 nucleotides matching TRBD2. The CDR3 totals 18 residues. CDR1 and CDR2 from the germline V gene are SGHRS and YFSETQ. The V segment lost 2 bases and the J segment 1 base; nucleotides outside the gene matches: 6. CDR3 DNA: TGCGCCAGCAGCTTCAGGGGGACTAGCGGGAGGCCCCAAGAGACCCAGTACTTC. The encoded protein is CASSFRGTSGRPQETQYF.

The chain employs TRBV28 and TRBJ2-1; D is uncertain. Trimming shortened V by 8 bases and J by 5 bases, and 13 bases separated the two germline ends. The CDR3 has 13 residues. Germline CDR1 MDHEN, CDR2 SYDVKM. In DNA, the CDR3 is TGTGCCAGCCTCATCGACGGCGACAATGAGCAGTTCTTC. Translating gives CASLIDGDNEQFF.

Only one count was recorded for this clone. CDR3 residues: CASSQPPSMANYGYTF. CDR3 bases: TGCGCCAGCAGCCAACCTCCGTCCATGGCTAACTATGGCTACACCTTC. The V gene is TRBV4-1, the J gene TRBJ1-2; D is unresolved. There are 16 residues in the CDR3. CDR1 is MGHRA and CDR2 is YSYEKL in the germline V gene. Trimming left V 2 bases short and J 0 bases short, with 13 bases between.

The V gene is TRBV4-3, the J gene TRBJ2-1; D possibly corresponds to TRBD2 (5 bases). CDR1 LGHNA and CDR2 YSLEER come from the germline V gene. Trimming removed 0 bases from V and 4 bases from J, with 13 bases in between. The CDR3 is 16 residues long. The CDR3 region has the DNA TGCGCCAGCAGCCAAGATCGCCTAGCTTTATACAATGAGCAGTTCTTC. It specifies CASSQDRLALYNEQFF.

This rearrangement joins TRBV7-6 to TRBJ2-3; 8 nucleotides align to TRBD2. V shed 1 base and J 2 bases; nucleotides not matched to a gene: 11. The germline V gene has CDR1 SGHVS and CDR2 FNYEAQ. The CDR3 is 18 residues long. CDR3 DNA sequence: TGTGCCAGCAGCTTAGAATTTAGCGGGATCGGACACACAGATACGCAGTATTTT. Its protein product is CASSLEFSGIGHTDTQYF.

The rearrangement links TRBV2 to TRBJ2-2; the D call may be TRBD1 or TRBD2 (6 bases each). V was cut by 7 bases and J by 8 bases, with 17 bases left in between. The CDR3 runs to 14 residues. The V gene's germline CDR1 is SNHLY and CDR2 FYNNEI. Here the CDR3 DNA reads TGTGCCAGCAAGGGGGGCGAGGTGACTGGGGAGCTGTTTTTT. Residues: CASKGGEVTGELFF.

A single count supports this clone. This sequence joins TRBV11-2 and TRBJ2-2; 7 positions agree with TRBD1. This CDR3 region has 16 residues. The V gene end was trimmed by 3 bases and the J gene end by 6 bases; junction bases not matched to a gene: 10. CDR1 SGHAT and CDR2 FQNNGV come from the germline V gene. The CDR3 DNA sequence: TGTGCCAGCAGCTTGGACGCGACAGGGTTTGCCGGGGAGCTGTTTTTT. This translates into CASSLDATGFAGELFF.

As DNA, the CDR3 is TGTGCCAGCAGCTTAGGTCCAGGGGGCTACACCTTC. Its translation is CASSLGPGGYTF. J is TRBJ1-2 and V is TRBV7-9, with a tentative D call TRBD1 (5 bases). Germline CDR1 and CDR2: SEHNR and FQNEAQ (reference sequence). The germline V and J ends were trimmed by 1 base and 8 bases, with 8 bases remaining between them. The CDR3 length is 12 residues.

The chain employs TRBV27 and TRBJ2-7; 9 bases align to TRBD1. This CDR3 is built from 16 residues. J gave up 3 bases and V 2 bases, and 8 bases lay outside the gene matches. Per the germline V gene, CDR1 is MNHEY and CDR2 is SMNVEV (reference sequence). CDR3 sequence (DNA): TGTGCCAGCAGTTTAAGGGGACAGGGATGGGGCTACGAGCAGTACTTC. This gives the protein CASSLRGQGWGYEQYF.

The CDR3 reads CASSQTGFWIGELFF. DNA for the CDR3: TGCGCCAGCAGCCAGACAGGTTTTTGGATCGGGGAGCTGTTTTTT. The chain carries TRBV4-1 and TRBJ2-2; TRBD1 might be the D (6 bases). The germline V gene has CDR1 MGHRA and CDR2 YSYEKL. This CDR3 has 15 amino acids. V was clipped by 3 bases and J by 7 bases, with 15 bases between them.

V gene TRBV7-6 combines with J gene TRBJ1-1; D is perhaps TRBD1 (5 bases). The germline V and J ends were trimmed by 5 bases and 0 bases, with 13 bases remaining between them. The CDR3 has 15 residues. The germline gives CDR1 SGHVS, CDR2 FNYEAQ. The CDR3 spells CASSPIWDLNTEAFF. DNA for the CDR3: TGTGCCAGCAGCCCTATTTGGGACCTGAACACTGAAGCTTTCTTT.

The chain joins TRBV27 to TRBJ1-1; 8 positions match TRBD1. Germline assignment: CDR1 MNHEY and CDR2 SMNVEV (reference sequence). CDR3 length: 15 residues. J gave up 5 bases and V 5 bases, and 10 bases lay outside the gene matches. The DNA for the CDR3 is TGTGCCAGCAGTCCGAGACAGGGGAAGTATACTGAAGCTTTCTTT. It specifies CASSPRQGKYTEAFF.

In its sample, this clone was seen once. The V gene is TRBV28, the J gene TRBJ2-1; the D gene is possibly TRBD1 (5 bases). The CDR3 runs to 13 residues. CDR1 MDHEN and CDR2 SYDVKM come from the germline V gene. Deletions cut 6 bases from V and 5 bases from J, with 11 bases between. CDR3 loop: CASRLDRNNEQFF. For the CDR3, the DNA is TGTGCCAGCAGATTAGACAGAAACAATGAGCAGTTCTTC.

The CDR3 protein is CASSEALRFGTEAFF. The CDR3 nucleotides are TGTGCCAGCAGTGAAGCTTTAAGGTTCGGGACTGAAGCTTTCTTT. The chain employs TRBV6-1 and TRBJ1-1; D is undetermined. CDR3 size: 15 residues. Deletions cut 0 bases from V and 5 bases from J, with 13 bases between. Germline V gene data show CDR1 as MNHNS and CDR2 as SASEGT.

The chain uses TRBV9 and TRBJ1-1, with no clear D. Between the trimmed V and J ends, which lost 0 bases and 6 bases, there was a span of 9 bases. The CDR3 has 13 amino acids. CDR1 is SGDLS, CDR2 YYNGEE, per germline. CDR3 bases: TGTGCCAGCAGCGTAGAGGGTACCCCTGAAGCTTTCTTT. It codes for CASSVEGTPEAFF.

In DNA, the CDR3 is TGTGCCAGCAGTGCTGAGGGGGGGGCCGGTTCCAATGAGCAGTTCTTC. It yields the protein CASSAEGGAGSNEQFF. The chain links TRBV6-4 to TRBJ2-1; TRBD2 might be the D (7 bases). Germline loops: CDR1 MRHNA, CDR2 SNTAGT. CDR3 length equals 16 residues. Trimming took off 4 bases at V and 6 bases at J, with 19 bases between the two ends.

The chain uses TRBV9 and TRBJ1-2, with 8 bases lining up with TRBD1. Germline lookup yields CDR1 SGDLS and CDR2 YYNGEE. The CDR3 contains 15 residues. V was pared by 0 bases and J by 2 bases, with 3 bases of the junction left unmatched. This CDR3 reads CASSVDNRGNYGYTF. The DNA for the CDR3 is TGTGCCAGCAGCGTAGACAACAGGGGGAACTATGGCTACACCTTC.

The chain couples TRBV5-8 to TRBJ2-5; D may be TRBD1 (6 bases). The germline V gene encodes CDR1 SGHTS and CDR2 YDEGEE. V dropped 4 bases and J dropped 4 bases, with 14 bases sitting between them. This CDR3 comprises 14 residues. CDR3 in amino acids: CASSQETGRETQYF. In nucleotides, the CDR3 is TGTGCCAGCAGCCAAGAAACAGGGAGAGAGACCCAGTACTTC.

This chain joins TRBV27 and TRBJ2-7, with TRBD2 identical over 8 bases. CDR1 and CDR2 from the germline V gene are MNHEY and SMNVEV (reference sequence). The CDR3 extends over 16 amino acids. V shed 9 bases, J shed 7 bases, and the junction held 20 bases outside the gene matches. The CDR3, as DNA: TGTGCCAGTCGAGGGGGGGCAGGAATGGGCGGGAGGGAGCAGTACTTC. As protein: CASRGGAGMGGREQYF.

The rearrangement joins TRBV2 to TRBJ2-7; 9 bases line up with TRBD1. CDR1 and CDR2 (germline): SNHLY, FYNNEI. The CDR3 runs to 15 residues. V lost 6 bases and J lost 5; bases outside the gene matches: 11. CDR3: CASSLTETGGDEQYF. CDR3 nucleotide sequence: TGTGCCAGCAGCTTGACGGAAACAGGGGGCGACGAGCAGTACTTC.

The V gene is TRBV6-5, the J gene TRBJ2-2; 11 positions match TRBD2. This CDR3 region has 15 residues. The V and J ends lost 6 bases and 0 bases, in that order; junction bases with no gene match: 0. The V gene's germline CDR1 is MNHEY and CDR2 SVGAGI. The CDR3 spells CASRTSGANTGELFF. The CDR3, as DNA: TGTGCCAGCAGGACTAGCGGGGCGAACACCGGGGAGCTGTTTTTT.